The subject of this entry is one T cell receptor (beta chain). Amplified regions were TCR beta CDR3 sequences from RNA transcripts. During a first-round RT-PCR of the TCR CDR3, the HTBI primer set was used. MiXCR, run by TCRdb on the multiplex PCR reads, gives a single entry per CDR3 protein. Here the sample spans approximately 250,000 distinct CDR3 sequences, around 26% being singletons. This sample stems from a study of T cells in Graves' hyperthyroidism and ophthalmopathy. The source material was blood. The receptor's source is a woman aged 40 to 50 with Graves' ophthalmopathy.

The CDR3 region is CASNRLAGGGEYF. The CDR3 bases are TGTGCCAGCAACAGACTAGCGGGAGGAGGGGAGTACTTC. The J gene is TRBJ2-4, the V gene TRBV2; 13 bases fit TRBD2. The CDR3 extends over 13 amino acids. The J segment lost 14 bases and the V segment lost 7 bases, leaving 8 bases of the junction unmatched. The germline gives CDR1 SNHLY, CDR2 FYNNEI.